The table lists the clone carrying this TCR beta chain with many counts. The sample is drawn from a study of response to subunit inactivated influenza vaccine. The germline V gene has CDR1 SGHRS and CDR2 YFSETQ. There are 15 residues in the CDR3. Trimming cost V 0 bases and J 5 bases, with 14 bases left between them. One entry per CDR3 protein, called by TCRdb with MiXCR from the RT-PCR reads. The repertoire holds about 540,000 distinct CDR3 sequences, with approximately 24% as singletons. A further study also used this sample, focusing on T cells expressing NK-cell markers. That publication notes: It was by 5'RACE template switching with UMIs that TCR beta cDNA was made. Obtained from sorted CD3+CD56+NKG2C+, CD3+CD56+NKG2C- and CD3+CD56-NKG2C+ T cells were the TCR beta repertoires. Seven donors tested HCMV-seropositive and one tested seronegative among the eight sequenced. Topping the CD3+CD56-NKG2C+ fraction as well were these clonotypes, in a handful of donors. Expanded clones of NKG2C+ T cells had an unclear HCMV specificity.

The sample in question was CD4+ T cells sorted from PBMCs, obtained roughly 12 days after vaccination. This TCR came from a man aged 45 to 65 who received an inactivated influenza vaccine. V gene TRBV5-1 combines with J gene TRBJ2-5; D may be TRBD1 (5 bases). The CDR3: CASSLANGASETQYF. Written as DNA, the CDR3 is TGCGCCAGCAGCTTGGCCAATGGGGCTTCGGAGACCCAGTACTTC.